One and the same sample provided the 16 T cell receptor beta chains below, sequenced in a study of neurological immune-mediated disorders. Described time point: longitudinal time-point 3. TCRdb recomputed calls from the 5' RACE reads with MiXCR, one row per CDR3 protein. The repertoire has under 100,000 distinct CDR3 sequences, 4.3% of them found once; the top ten carry around 5.8%. The sample taken for sequencing was PBMCs. These receptors were collected from a woman aged 55 to 70 with multiple sclerosis.

This clonotype was seen ten or more times. The chain carries TRBV20-1 and TRBJ2-1; 13 bases agree with TRBD2. The CDR3 loop spans 14 amino acids. Germline V gives CDR1 DFQATT, CDR2 SNEGSKA (reference sequence). Trimming removed 3 bases from V and 6 bases from J; junction bases left unmatched: 2. The CDR3 sequence: CSASRTSGGNEQFF. CDR3 DNA sequence: TGCAGTGCTAGCCGGACTAGCGGGGGCAATGAGCAGTTCTTC.

This clonotype came up many times. V is TRBV5-1 and J is TRBJ1-4; 8 bases agree with TRBD1. CDR1 is SGHRS and CDR2 is YFSETQ in the germline V gene. V was pared by 4 bases and J by 8 bases, with 4 bases of the junction left unmatched. This CDR3 has 13 residues. In nucleotides, the CDR3 is TGCGCCAGCAGCCCCGGACAGGGAGAAAAACTGTTTTTT. It encodes CASSPGQGEKLFF.

This clonotype has ten or more counts. This chain connects TRBV12-3 or TRBV12-4 to TRBJ2-2, with 10 positions matching TRBD2. The CDR3 loop spans 17 amino acids. V trimming: 4 bases; J trimming: 9 bases; junction bases outside the gene matches: 14. CDR3 region: CASSSPALAGGDWELFF. The CDR3 DNA reads TGTGCCAGCAGTTCCCCCGCCTTAGCGGGGGGCGATTGGGAGCTGTTTTTT.

The sample holds many counts of this clonotype. The V and J genes are TRBV15 and TRBJ1-2; TRBD1 matches 7 bases. The CDR3 consists of 14 residues. Trimming removed 6 bases from V and 0 bases from J; junction bases left unmatched: 4. Germline V gene lookup returns CDR1 LNHNV and CDR2 YYDKDF (reference sequence). The DNA for the CDR3 is TGTGCCACCAGTGAAGGACAGGCTAACTATGGCTACACCTTC. Protein product: CATSEGQANYGYTF.

This clonotype occurred many times. This chain uses TRBV12-3 or TRBV12-4 with TRBJ1-2; a possible D gene is TRBD1 (6 bases). The CDR3 sequence is 14 residues long. The V end was cut by 4 bases, the J end by 2 bases, with 11 bases between. CDR3 nucleotides: TGTGCCAGCAGTTACCTACAGGGAAACTATGGCTACACCTTC. The encoded protein is CASSYLQGNYGYTF.

This clonotype was seen at least ten times. V is TRBV24-1 and J is TRBJ2-7; TRBD1 matches at 7 bases. This CDR3 contains 13 residues. J lost 7 bases, V lost 5 bases, and 7 bases had no gene match. Germline CDR1 KGHDR, CDR2 SFDVKD. The CDR3 sequence is CATSGLTGPEQYF. The DNA of the CDR3 is TGTGCCACCAGTGGTCTGACAGGGCCAGAGCAGTACTTC.

This clonotype was counted only a few times. It may be a read error: a sequence one base away is much more abundant. The chain links TRBV2 to TRBJ2-2, with TRBD2 as a possible D gene (6 bases). The CDR3 sequence is 14 residues long. Per the germline V gene, CDR1 is SNHLY and CDR2 is FYNNEI. The DNA for the CDR3 is TGTGCCAGCACGGGCGGGGCGAACACCAGGGAGCTGTTTTTT. It translates to CASTGGANTRELFF.

This clonotype was detected ten times or more. This sequence joins TRBV6-4 and TRBJ1-1, with D unclear. V lost 3 bases, J lost 1 base, and 6 bases lay in between. Germline values: CDR1 MRHNA, CDR2 SNTAGT. The CDR3 consists of 13 residues. The CDR3 nucleotides read TGTGCCAGCAGTGAGGACCAGAACACTGAAGCTTTCTTT. Amino acid sequence: CASSEDQNTEAFF.

This clonotype was found many times. The chain is built from TRBV20-1 and TRBJ2-1; 9 nucleotides align to TRBD2. V shed 3 bases, J shed 6 bases, and the junction held 6 bases outside the gene matches. There are 14 residues in the CDR3. Germline loops: CDR1 DFQATT, CDR2 SNEGSKA (reference sequence). The CDR3 bases are TGCAGTGCTAGTAGCGGGGGCGAGAGCAATGAGCAGTTCTTC. It encodes CSASSGGESNEQFF.

In its sample, this clonotype was seen many times. V gene TRBV15 combines with J gene TRBJ1-2; D gene ambiguous. V was shortened by 4 bases and J by 2 bases, with 11 bases between the two germline ends. Per the germline V gene, CDR1 is LNHNV and CDR2 is YYDKDF (reference sequence). This CDR3 is 14 amino acids long. The CDR3 DNA reads as TGTGCCACCAGCATGACTGGGGTAAACTATGGCTACACCTTC. This encodes CATSMTGVNYGYTF.

This clonotype was picked up many times. V is TRBV15 and J is TRBJ2-5; maybe TRBD2 (7 bases). This CDR3 comprises 15 residues. With 1 base removed from V and 4 bases from J, the gap between germline ends came to 13 bases. Germline CDR1 and CDR2: LNHNV and YYDKDF (reference sequence). CDR3 DNA: TGTGCCACCAGCAGAGCGTCGGGGGGCAGAGAGACCCAGTACTTC. It encodes CATSRASGGRETQYF.

This clonotype was found many times. The rearrangement uses TRBV10-2 and TRBJ2-2; 7 bases map to TRBD1. Trimming at V came to 8 bases and at J to 0 bases, leaving 0 bases not matched to a gene. Per germline, CDR1 WSHSY and CDR2 SAAADI. The CDR3 spans 13 residues. Here the CDR3 reads CASGTANTGELFF. The CDR3 DNA is TGCGCCAGCGGGACAGCGAACACCGGGGAGCTGTTTTTT.

This clonotype was counted many times. The J gene is TRBJ1-1, the V gene TRBV5-1; maybe TRBD1 (5 bases). The CDR3 has 14 residues. The V end lost 0 bases, the J end lost 1 base, and 7 bases lay between the germline ends. The germline gives CDR1 SGHRS, CDR2 YFSETQ. Written as DNA, the CDR3 is TGCGCCAGCAGCTTGGCAGGGACGAACACTGAAGCTTTCTTT. Residues: CASSLAGTNTEAFF.

At least ten counts were recorded for this clonotype. The gene calls are TRBV25-1 and TRBJ1-1; 8 bases align to TRBD1. V lost 4 bases and J lost 1; bases outside the gene matches: 2. CDR1 is MGHDK and CDR2 is SYGVNS in the germline V gene. The length of the CDR3 is 14 residues. The CDR3 bases are TGTGCCAGCAGTGGGACAGGGAGGAACACTGAAGCTTTCTTT. This gives the protein CASSGTGRNTEAFF.

At least ten counts were recorded for this clonotype. V is TRBV20-1 and J is TRBJ2-7; 7 bases are shared with TRBD2. The CDR3 sequence is 15 residues long. Per the germline V gene, CDR1 is DFQATT and CDR2 is SNEGSKA (reference sequence). J was trimmed by 4 bases and V by 3 bases; bases with no gene match: 12. CDR3 in DNA: TGCAGTGCTAGGGCGGGGGTTGGTCTAGGATACGAGCAGTACTTC. It is translated as CSARAGVGLGYEQYF.

This clonotype has ten or more counts. The genes are TRBV20-1 and TRBJ1-5; the D gene is possibly TRBD1 (6 bases). The CDR3 covers 17 residues. Deletions cut 0 bases from V and 7 bases from J, with 22 bases between. CDR1 DFQATT and CDR2 SNEGSKA come from the germline V gene (reference sequence). The CDR3 is CSAREPRGLSLAQPQHF. CDR3 in DNA: TGCAGTGCTAGAGAGCCCAGGGGTCTCTCATTGGCCCAGCCCCAGCATTTT.